These 7 T cell receptor beta chains came from one sample sequenced in a study of blood T cell repertoires in COVID-19. Assay: immunoSEQ multiplex PCR; the TCRdb copy retains only in-frame clones and omits some. The data hold 60,000 or so clones, with around four fifths observed a single time. Sequenced material: peripheral blood. The receptors derive from a woman aged 80 or over with acute or convalescent COVID-19.

The rearrangement uses TRBV6-5 and TRBJ1-2; D is unresolved. Germline loops: CDR1 MNHEY, CDR2 SVGAGI. The CDR3 loop spans 11 amino acids. V lost 6 bases, J lost 8 bases, and 10 bases lay in between. The CDR3 is CASRAPGGYTF. The CDR3 coding sequence is TGTGCCAGCAGGGCCCCGGGGGGCTACACCTTC.

The chain carries TRBV7-9 and TRBJ1-4; D remains ambiguous. This CDR3 has 14 residues. V shed 2 bases and J shed 5 bases, with 9 bases lying between them. Germline-derived CDR1 and CDR2 are SEHNR and FQNEAQ (reference sequence). This CDR3 is CASSLSTNNEKLFF. DNA for the CDR3: TGTGCCAGCAGCTTATCCACTAACAATGAAAAACTGTTTTTT.

The chain joins TRBV5-4 to TRBJ1-2; tentatively, D is TRBD1 (5 bases). CDR3 size: 14 residues. Germline CDR1 reads SGHNT; CDR2 reads YYREEE (reference sequence). V lost 2 bases and J 2 bases, leaving 10 bases between the germline ends. Here the CDR3 DNA reads TGTGCCAGCAGCTTCTACGACAGAAACTATGGCTACACCTTC. Amino acids: CASSFYDRNYGYTF.

This clone showed up just a few times. The chain employs TRBV6-1 and TRBJ2-7; D is perhaps TRBD2 (6 bases). Between the trimmed V and J ends, which lost 3 bases and 2 bases, there was a span of 17 bases. Germline V gene data show CDR1 as MNHNS and CDR2 as SASEGT. The CDR3 has 16 amino acids. CDR3 sequence (DNA): TGTGCCAGCAGTGACCCCGCGGCGGGAAAGGCCTACGAGCAGTACTTC. This translates into CASSDPAAGKAYEQYF.

This clone was counted only a few times. This rearrangement joins TRBV19 to TRBJ1-6; tentative D call: TRBD1 (6 bases). Germline V lookup: CDR1 LNHDA, CDR2 SQIVND (reference sequence). The CDR3 runs to 14 residues. Trimming stripped 6 bases from V and 7 bases from J, with 13 bases between. The CDR3 here is CASSDHDRNSPLHF. CDR3 nucleotides: TGTGCCAGTAGCGACCATGACAGGAATTCACCCCTCCACTTT.

The chain employs TRBV3-1 (or the pseudogene TRBV3-2) and TRBJ2-4, with D uncertain. The ends were cut back, 0 bases at V and 2 bases at J, with 8 bases in the middle. This CDR3 is built from 15 residues. Germline CDR1 reads LGHDT; CDR2 reads YNNKEL (reference sequence). CDR3 sequence: CASSQERVTKNIQYF. The CDR3 DNA is TGTGCCAGCAGCCAAGAACGGGTTACCAAAAACATTCAGTACTTC.

This clone came up once. The chain carries TRBV2 and TRBJ1-1; D may be TRBD1 (6 bases). The CDR3 spans 13 residues. Germline V CDR1 and CDR2: SNHLY, FYNNEI. The V gene lost 4 bases and the J gene lost 3 bases, with 9 bases spanning the gap. The CDR3 loop reads CASSVGQYTEAFF. The CDR3 DNA follows: TGTGCCAGCAGTGTCGGACAGTACACTGAAGCTTTCTTT.